These 7 T cell receptor beta chains were all obtained from the same sample, sequenced in a study of shared clonotypes between healthy human individuals (dated by TCRdb to 2020 to 2021). Library prep was done by the immunoSEQ multiplex PCR assay. The table was pulled from immuneACCESS by TCRdb, which kept in-frame rearrangements only. Such tables lose some clones; where checked, under half of the loss comes from unresolved V genes, and the rest has no known cause. The sample data list a few million clones, and 85% to 95% of these were observed just once. 0.35% to 0.45% of the sample is in the top ten clones. Sequenced sample: naive CD4+ T cells from PBMCs. The cell subset or site label on this specimen signifies: CD45RA+ positively selected. Receptors were obtained from a man aged 18 to 29 in good health. Some clones in this sample may be carry-over from other donors' samples.

V is TRBV28 and J is TRBJ1-5; D is undetermined. The CDR3 spans 16 residues. CDR1 MDHEN and CDR2 SYDVKM come from the germline V gene. Trimming stripped 7 bases from V and 0 bases from J, with 16 bases between. The CDR3 nucleotides are TGTGCCAGCATCCTGGACGGATACCTTAGCAATCAGCCCCAGCATTTT. Translation gives CASILDGYLSNQPQHF.

Comment on this clone: Other DNA sequences within the sample encode an identical CDR3. The chain couples TRBV9 to TRBJ2-1; D unresolved. Trimming cost V 0 bases and J 1 base, with 8 bases left between them. Germline V gives CDR1 SGDLS, CDR2 YYNGEE. The CDR3 length is 15 residues. In DNA, the CDR3 is TGTGCCAGCAGCGTAGTCGTGGGTTCCTACAATGAGCAGTTCTTC. Encoded protein: CASSVVVGSYNEQFF.

The rearrangement joins TRBV27 to TRBJ2-4, with D tentatively TRBD2 (5 bases). V was clipped by 5 bases and J by 0 bases, with 11 bases between them. Germline-derived CDR1 and CDR2 are MNHEY and SMNVEV (reference sequence). CDR3 length: 15 residues. For the CDR3, the DNA is TGTGCCAGCAGTACCGGGGAGTTAGCCAAAAACATTCAGTACTTC. As protein: CASSTGELAKNIQYF.

The V gene is TRBV30, the J gene TRBJ2-7; 10 bases match TRBD2. CDR3 length: 13 amino acids. Germline V gene sequence: CDR1 GTSNPN, CDR2 SVGIG (reference sequence). V lost 5 bases to trimming and J lost 2 bases; unmatched junction nucleotides: 3. The CDR3 region has the DNA TGTGCCTGGTCTAGCGGGAGCCCCTACGAGCAGTACTTC. It is translated as CAWSSGSPYEQYF. Combining the CDR3 with reference TRBV30 and TRBJ2-7 gives the whole variable domain SQTIHQWPATLVQPVGSPLSLECTVEGTSNPNLYWYRQAAGRGLQLLFYSVGIGQISSEVPQNLSASRPQDRQFILSSKKLLLSDSGFYLCAWSSGSPYEQYFGPGTRLTVT.

The chain joins TRBV21-1 to TRBJ2-1. TRBV21-1 has pseudogene status. CDR3 length: 12 residues. The chain's CDR3 is CASSNQLGEQFF. The CDR3 DNA reads as TGTGCCAGCAGCAATCAGTTAGGTGAGCAGTTCTTC.

This rearrangement joins TRBV5-1 to TRBJ2-5, with D tentatively TRBD1 or TRBD2 (6 bases each). With 4 bases removed from V and 5 bases from J, the gap between germline ends came to 18 bases. Germline assignment: CDR1 SGHRS and CDR2 YFSETQ. The CDR3 length is 15 residues. CDR3 in DNA: TGCGCCAGCAGCCCCATCCGGGGGCCTGGGGAGACCCAGTACTTC. Translating gives CASSPIRGPGETQYF.

The genes are TRBV7-2 and TRBJ2-3; the D call may be TRBD1 or TRBD2 (6 bases each). Looked up from germline, CDR1 is SGHTA and CDR2 is FQGNSA. The germline V and J ends were trimmed by 5 bases and 6 bases, with 18 bases remaining between them. CDR3 length equals 15 residues. Here the CDR3 DNA reads TGTGCCAGCAGCCTGGATGGAGGGGGGTGGGATACGCAGTATTTT. Translated: CASSLDGGGWDTQYF.